The rows below give T cell receptor beta chains drawn from one sample of a study of T-cell memory formation after mild COVID-19. TCRdb redid the calling of the 5' RACE reads with MiXCR, one entry per CDR3 protein. Of about 100,000 distinct CDR3 sequences in the sample, more than 9.5% were seen once. Sequences were obtained from PBMCs or a T cell subset sorted from them (not recorded which). These receptors were obtained from a man younger than 35 who had mild COVID-19 (a few samples of this study predate the infection). Cell type and time point are not known. Each CDR3 is given with its conserved first and last residue. The D gene is left open where the match is weak. Clone size, where shown, is once, few, many, or a class for clones that have expanded.

TRBV29-1	-	few	TRBJ1-1	TGCAGCGTTGAATTGCCCGGTAGGACTGAAGCTTTCTTT	CSVELPGRTEAFF
TRBV9	TRBD1	medium-sized	TRBJ1-5	TGTGCCAGCAGCCCAGGGGGGGCTGGCGGGCCCCAGCATTTT	CASSPGGAGGPQHF
TRBV4-1	-	few	TRBJ1-1	TGCGCCAGCAGCCAAGCCTGGACGACGGCGAGCACTGAAGCTTTCTTT	CASSQAWTTASTEAFF
TRBV5-6	TRBD1	-	TRBJ2-2	TGTGCCAGCAGTTGGTCCGGGACAGTGAACACCGGGGAGCTGTTTTTT	CASSWSGTVNTGELFF
TRBV7-9	-	few	TRBJ2-7	TGTGCCAGCAGCTTAGAACGGAGCTACGAGCAGTACTTC	CASSLERSYEQYF
TRBV7-9	TRBD1	few	TRBJ1-3	TGTGCCAGCAGCCAGACAGGGGACTCTGGAAACACCATATATTTT	CASSQTGDSGNTIYF
TRBV7-9	-	-	TRBJ2-2	TGTGCCAGCAGACCCCAGGGAACCGGGGAGCTGTTTTTT	CASRPQGTGELFF
TRBV7-9	-	few	TRBJ1-1	TGTGCCAGCAGCTTAGAAGGGCGCGGGCTAACAAAAGACACTGAAGCTTTCTTT	CASSLEGRGLTKDTEAFF
TRBV28	TRBD1	few	TRBJ2-5	TGTGCCAGCAGCGGGACAGGGCCCCAAGAGACCCAGTACTTC	CASSGTGPQETQYF
TRBV9	-	few	TRBJ2-5	TGTGCCAGCAGTCCCGAGGTATCTCAAGAGACCCAGTACTTC	CASSPEVSQETQYF
TRBV27	TRBD1	-	TRBJ2-1	TGTGCCAGCAGTCAATCCCGGGGGGACAGGGCCTACAATGAGCAGTTCTTC	CASSQSRGDRAYNEQFF
TRBV14	TRBD1	few	TRBJ2-7	TGTGCCAGCAGCCACTGGGACAGCTCCTACGAGCAGTACTTC	CASSHWDSSYEQYF
TRBV5-6	-	few	TRBJ1-1	TGTGCCAGCAGCTTGGGGCAGGTTGGGCCTTTCTTT	CASSLGQVGPFF
TRBV4-1	-	-	TRBJ2-2	TGCGCCAGCAGCCAAGAGGGGGGGCTCACCGGGGAGCTGTTTTTT	CASSQEGGLTGELFF
TRBV7-2	-	-	TRBJ1-5	TGTGCCAGCAGCCATGGAGCAGGACCCAATCAGCCCCAGCATTTT	CASSHGAGPNQPQHF
TRBV5-6	TRBD2	few	TRBJ2-1	TGTGCCAGCAGCTTGGGGCCGGGGGGGCCGGATGAGCAGTTCTTC	CASSLGPGGPDEQFF
TRBV7-3	TRBD2	-	TRBJ2-7	TGTGCCAGCAGCCTCGGGGGGGCGCACGAGCAGTACTTC	CASSLGGAHEQYF
TRBV9	TRBD2	-	TRBJ2-1	TGTGCCAGCAGCGTCAGCGGGGGGGCCGCCAATGAGCAGTTCTTC	CASSVSGGAANEQFF
TRBV7-9	-	-	TRBJ2-3	TGTGCCAGCAGCAGGGGATCTACAGACACAGATACGCAGTATTTT	CASSRGSTDTDTQYF
TRBV21-1	-	few	TRBJ2-6	TGTGCCCTCAGGGGGGGGCTTAAACCTGGGGCCAACGTCCTGACTTTC	CALRGGLKPGANVLTF
TRBV4-1	-	few	TRBJ2-1	TGCGCCAGCAGCCAGGACGGGACGTCCTACAATGAGCAGTTCTTC	CASSQDGTSYNEQFF
TRBV6-5	TRBD2	-	TRBJ2-7	TGTGCCAGCAGTTACACAACTAGCGGGGGATCCTACGAGCAGTACTTC	CASSYTTSGGSYEQYF
TRBV9	-	-	TRBJ1-1	TGTGCCAGCAGCCCAGGTGGAGGCCCCACTGAAGCTTTCTTT	CASSPGGGPTEAFF
TRBV20-1	-	-	TRBJ1-1	TGCAGTGCTGCCAAACCAGGTAACACTGAAGCTTTCTTT	CSAAKPGNTEAFF
TRBV7-9	-	many	TRBJ2-5	TGTGCCAGCAGCCCGTGGGGAGAGACCCAGTACTTC	CASSPWGETQYF
TRBV7-2	-	few	TRBJ1-3	TGTGCCAGCAGCTTCACAGCTTTCTCTGGAAACACCATATATTTT	CASSFTAFSGNTIYF
TRBV19	-	few	TRBJ1-6	TGTGCCAGTAGTGGGCCGGGCTCCTATTCACCCCTCCACTTT	CASSGPGSYSPLHF
TRBV20-1	-	few	TRBJ2-7	TGCAGTGCTGACACCGGGGACTCCTACGAGCAGTACTTC	CSADTGDSYEQYF
TRBV4-1	-	-	TRBJ1-4	TGCGCCAGCAGCCAAGGCGCAGGGTTTGAAAAACTGTTTTTT	CASSQGAGFEKLFF